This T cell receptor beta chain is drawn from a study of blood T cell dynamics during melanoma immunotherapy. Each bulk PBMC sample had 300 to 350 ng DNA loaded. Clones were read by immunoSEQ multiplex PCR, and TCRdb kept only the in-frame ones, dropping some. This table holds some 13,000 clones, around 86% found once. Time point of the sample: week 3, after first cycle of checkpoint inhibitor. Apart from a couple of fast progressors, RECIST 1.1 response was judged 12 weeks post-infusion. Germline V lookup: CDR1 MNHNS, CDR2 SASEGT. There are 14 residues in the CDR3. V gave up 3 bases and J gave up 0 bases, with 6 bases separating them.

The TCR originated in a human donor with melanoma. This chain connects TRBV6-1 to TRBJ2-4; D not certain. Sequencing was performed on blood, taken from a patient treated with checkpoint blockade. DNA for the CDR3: TGTGCCAGCAGTGACAGTTTAGCCAAAAACATTCAGTACTTC. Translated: CASSDSLAKNIQYF.